Presented here are 18 T cell receptor beta chains from one specimen sequenced in a study of blood T cell repertoires in COVID-19. The protocol was immunoSEQ multiplex PCR, while the TCRdb copy is restricted to in-frame clones and leaves out a portion. This sample has 160,000 or so clones; about 79% occur once, and the top ten carry around a tenth. The specimen sequenced was peripheral blood. The receptors come from a woman in her forties or fifties with acute or convalescent COVID-19.

The genes are TRBV21-1 and TRBJ1-1. TRBV21-1 is an annotated pseudogene. The CDR3 covers 14 residues. The CDR3 DNA sequence: TGTGCCAGCAGCAAAGTCGTTGAACGGTATGAAGCTTTCTTT. It yields the protein CASSKVVERYEAFF.

The chain recombines TRBV2 with TRBJ1-6; unclear D gene. The CDR3 consists of 15 residues. Trimming pared 6 bases from V and 10 bases from J, leaving 19 bases between. Germline values: CDR1 SNHLY, CDR2 FYNNEI. The CDR3 protein is CASSLREGTRSPLHF. The DNA of the CDR3 is TGTGCCAGCAGCCTACGGGAGGGCACACGGTCACCCCTCCACTTT. Full variable domain (outside the CDR3, taken from reference TRBV2 and TRBJ1-6): EPEVTQTPSHQVTQMGQEVILRCVPISNHLYFYWYRQILGQKVEFLVSFYNNEISEKSEIFDDQFSVERPDGSNFTLKIRSTKLEDSAMYFCASSLREGTRSPLHFGNGTRLTVT.

This chain links TRBV30 with TRBJ1-4; TRBD1 agrees at 7 bases. This CDR3 contains 14 residues. Per germline, CDR1 GTSNPN and CDR2 SVGIG (reference sequence). V gave up 3 bases and J gave up 8 bases; unmatched junction bases: 9. CDR3 sequence: CAWRARQGGEKLFF. Here the CDR3 DNA reads TGTGCCTGGAGGGCCCGACAGGGTGGGGAAAAACTGTTTTTT.

This rearrangement joins TRBV29-1 to TRBJ1-1; 7 bases are shared with TRBD1. Trimming at V came to 5 bases and at J to 1 base, leaving 7 bases not matched to a gene. The CDR3 covers 14 residues. The germline gives CDR1 SQVTM, CDR2 ANQGSEA. CDR3 sequence reads: CSVKTGPRNTEAFF. In nucleotides, the CDR3 is TGCAGCGTTAAGACAGGGCCTCGGAACACTGAAGCTTTCTTT.

This clone was observed a few times. This sequence joins TRBV7-2 and TRBJ2-2; 8 bases align to TRBD2. The J segment lost 4 bases and the V segment lost 3 bases, leaving 7 bases of the junction unmatched. This CDR3 is 16 amino acids long. Germline V gene sequence: CDR1 SGHTA, CDR2 FQGNSA. The CDR3 sequence: CASSLDGAGVTGELFF. The CDR3 nucleotides read TGTGCCAGCAGCTTGGACGGAGCGGGGGTCACCGGGGAGCTGTTTTTT. Full variable domain (remainder filled in from reference TRBV7-2 and TRBJ2-2): GAGVSQSPSNKVTEKGKDVELRCDPISGHTALYWYRQSLGQGLEFLIYFQGNSAPDKSGLPSDRFSAERTGGSVSTLTIQRTQQEDSAVYLCASSLDGAGVTGELFFGEGSRLTVL.

The chain uses TRBV3-1 (or the pseudogene TRBV3-2) and TRBJ1-4, with no clear D. The CDR3 loop spans 15 amino acids. The germline V and J ends were trimmed by 6 bases and 3 bases, with 14 bases remaining between them. Germline CDR1 LGHDT, CDR2 YNNKEL (reference sequence). Here the CDR3 DNA reads TGTGCCAGCAGTCAGGAAGAATGGGCTAATGAAAAACTGTTTTTT. It yields the protein CASSQEEWANEKLFF.

The V gene is TRBV19, the J gene TRBJ2-7; D unclear. V was clipped by 11 bases and J by 6 bases, with 11 bases between them. There are 10 residues in the CDR3. In germline, CDR1 is LNHDA, CDR2 SQIVND (reference sequence). In nucleotides, the CDR3 is TGTGCCGGGCAAGACGGCGAGCAGTACTTC. It is translated as CAGQDGEQYF.

The gene calls are TRBV7-8 and TRBJ1-5; tentative D call: TRBD1 (6 bases). V was clipped by 5 bases and J by 3 bases, with 14 bases between them. There are 15 residues in the CDR3. Germline CDR1 reads SGHVS; CDR2 reads FQNEAQ. In nucleotides, the CDR3 is TGTGCCAGCAGCATTTCAAACAGGGCCAATCAGCCCCAGCATTTT. Translation: CASSISNRANQPQHF.

The rearrangement joins TRBV29-1 to TRBJ1-2, with 7 bases lining up with TRBD1. J gave up 8 bases and V 4 bases, and 7 bases lay outside the gene matches. From germline, CDR1 is SQVTM and CDR2 ANQGSEA. This CDR3 has 12 residues. The CDR3 region is CSVARGRFGYTF. The CDR3 DNA reads as TGCAGCGTTGCCAGGGGGAGGTTCGGCTACACCTTC.

The V gene is TRBV7-3, the J gene TRBJ1-6; 8 bases fit TRBD1. Unmatched junction bases numbered 9, after V lost 0 bases and J lost 8 bases. Germline CDR1 SGHTA, CDR2 FQGTGA. The CDR3 sequence is 17 residues long. CDR3 sequence reads: CASSLTPQGAGDSPLHF. The CDR3 DNA reads TGTGCCAGCAGCTTAACCCCTCAGGGGGCTGGGGATTCACCCCTCCACTTT.

This clone has just one count. The V call is TRBV27, the J call TRBJ2-5; D is unclear. This CDR3 contains 13 residues. V lost 4 bases and J lost 0, with 6 bases in between. CDR1 is MNHEY and CDR2 is SMNVEV in the germline V gene (reference sequence). The CDR3 DNA reads TGTGCCAGCAGTTCTGCGTACCAAGAGACCCAGTACTTC. Amino acids: CASSSAYQETQYF.

This chain connects TRBV5-8 to TRBJ1-3; D is uncertain. In germline, CDR1 is SGHTS, CDR2 YDEGEE. V lost 2 bases to trimming and J lost 0 bases, with 9 bases between them. There are 15 residues in the CDR3. The CDR3 spells CASSFSGYSGNTIYF. CDR3 bases: TGTGCCAGCAGCTTTTCCGGTTACTCTGGAAACACCATATATTTT.

The gene calls are TRBV7-8 and TRBJ1-6, with TRBD1 matching 7 bases. V was pared by 1 base and J by 5 bases, with 5 bases of the junction left unmatched. This CDR3 has 16 amino acids. Per germline, CDR1 SGHVS and CDR2 FQNEAQ. The CDR3 sequence: CASSLGGQQDNSPLHF. The CDR3, as DNA: TGTGCCAGCAGCTTAGGGGGACAGCAAGATAATTCACCCCTCCACTTT. Variable domain in full (rest from reference TRBV7-8 and TRBJ1-6): GAGVSQSPRYKVAKRGQDVALRCDPISGHVSLFWYQQALGQGPEFLTYFQNEAQLDKSGLPSDRFFAERPEGSVSTLKIQRTQQEDSAVYLCASSLGGQQDNSPLHFGNGTRLTVT.

This clone was detected only once. This chain uses TRBV6-5 with TRBJ1-4; the D is unclear. Germline CDR1 MNHEY, CDR2 SVGAGI. The CDR3 extends over 15 amino acids. Deletions cut 2 bases from V and 3 bases from J, with 10 bases between. CDR3 sequence: CASSYVRLSNEKLFF. Written as DNA, the CDR3 is TGTGCCAGCAGTTACGTCAGGTTGTCTAATGAAAAACTGTTTTTT.

The CDR3 coding sequence is TGTGCCAGTAGTTCGGGACAGAGGAATGAGCAGTTCTTC. Its translation is CASSSGQRNEQFF. The chain couples TRBV19 to TRBJ2-1; 7 nucleotides line up with TRBD1. The CDR3 has 13 residues. V trimming: 5 bases; J trimming: 7 bases; junction bases outside the gene matches: 5. Germline V gives CDR1 LNHDA, CDR2 SQIVND (reference sequence).

The V and J genes are TRBV7-2 and TRBJ2-5; D is ambiguous. Trimming stripped 4 bases from V and 5 bases from J, with 20 bases between. Germline CDR1 and CDR2: SGHTA and FQGNSA. This CDR3 is built from 16 residues. This CDR3 reads CASSSPGQRVWETQYF. DNA of the CDR3: TGTGCCAGCAGCTCTCCGGGTCAACGGGTGTGGGAGACCCAGTACTTC.

The rearrangement joins TRBV5-1 to TRBJ1-5; D is undetermined. Trimming cost V 2 bases and J 3 bases, with 12 bases left between them. The CDR3 loop spans 15 amino acids. CDR1 and CDR2 from the germline V gene are SGHRS and YFSETQ. The CDR3 bases are TGCGCCAGCAGCTTTAGCGGGCAGAACAATCAGCCCCAGCATTTT. Its protein product is CASSFSGQNNQPQHF.

This clone was counted a single time. The gene calls are TRBV9 and TRBJ1-1; D call uncertain. This CDR3 region has 13 residues. V was shortened by 2 bases and J by 1 base, with 6 bases between the two germline ends. The germline gives CDR1 SGDLS, CDR2 YYNGEE. For the CDR3, the DNA is TGTGCCAGCAGCGTGGACTGGAACACTGAAGCTTTCTTT. It codes for CASSVDWNTEAFF.